In its sample, the clone carrying this T cell receptor beta chain was seen many times. Its antigen is unidentified. Germline V gene lookup returns CDR1 SGHTA and CDR2 FQGNSA. The CDR3 loop spans 14 amino acids. V gave up 5 bases and J gave up 0 bases, with 8 bases separating them. The data originate from a study of T-cell reconstitution after alpha-beta-depleted transplantation in children. The study, taken as a whole, reports: Diversity and T-cell counts at one year after transplant derived mostly from new T cells.

Researchers prepared the TCRbeta library using unique molecular identifiers, the study reports. TCRdb reprocessed the PCR reads with MiXCR, giving one entry per CDR3 protein. The data hold roughly 200,000 distinct CDR3 sequences, with under 8.5% observed a single time. The sequence was obtained from a male patient between 2 and 10 years old who had a stem cell transplant for acute myeloid leukemia, so the T cells may come from the graft donor. The chain recombines TRBV7-2 with TRBJ2-4; TRBD1 might be the D (6 bases). The material sequenced was PBMCs, mostly from graft donor cells, taken 360 days after TCRalphabeta/CD19-depleted stem cell transplant. The CDR3 reads CASSPDRAKNIQYF. The CDR3 DNA is TGTGCCAGCAGCCCGGACAGAGCCAAAAACATTCAGTACTTC.